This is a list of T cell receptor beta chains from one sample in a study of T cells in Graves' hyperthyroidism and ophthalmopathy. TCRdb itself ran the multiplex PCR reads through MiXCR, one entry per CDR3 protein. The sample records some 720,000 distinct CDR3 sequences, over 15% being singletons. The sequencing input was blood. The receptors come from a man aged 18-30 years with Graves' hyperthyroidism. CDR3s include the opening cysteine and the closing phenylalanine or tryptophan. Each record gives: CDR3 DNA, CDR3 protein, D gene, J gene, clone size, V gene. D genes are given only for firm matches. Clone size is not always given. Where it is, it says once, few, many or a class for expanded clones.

DNA: TGTGCCAGCAGTTCTCAAGGAAGCGGGAGGGAGACCCAGTACTTC
CDR3: CASSSQGSGRETQYF
D: TRBD2
J: TRBJ2-5
size: many
V: TRBV28

DNA: TGTGCCAGCAGCCAACAGCGGGGGCGGGAGCTGTTTTTT
CDR3: CASSQQRGRELFF
D: TRBD2
J: TRBJ2-2
size: many
V: TRBV7-9

DNA: TGTGCCAGCAGTTACTCGGGCGGGAGCCCCTACGAGCAGTACTTC
CDR3: CASSYSGGSPYEQYF
D: TRBD2
J: TRBJ2-7
size: once
V: TRBV6-6

DNA: TGTGCCAGCAGCGGATACGGGAGTATGACAGATACGCAGTATTTT
CDR3: CASSGYGSMTDTQYF
D: -
J: TRBJ2-3
size: -
V: TRBV9

DNA: TGTGCCAGCACGGACAGGCTCACAGATACGCAGTATTTT
CDR3: CASTDRLTDTQYF
D: TRBD1
J: TRBJ2-3
size: -
V: TRBV6-1

DNA: TGTGCCAGCAGCGTAGCTACTAGCGACGCCTACGAGCAGCACTTC
CDR3: CASSVATSDAYEQHF
D: TRBD2
J: TRBJ2-7
size: many
V: TRBV9

DNA: TGCGCCAGCAGCCAAGATCCGGGGGCGAGCACAGATACGCAGTATTTT
CDR3: CASSQDPGASTDTQYF
D: -
J: TRBJ2-3
size: -
V: TRBV4-3

DNA: TGTGCCAGCAGCTTCACCGGGACAGGGGGAGCCTACGAGCAGTACTTC
CDR3: CASSFTGTGGAYEQYF
D: TRBD1
J: TRBJ2-7
size: few
V: TRBV11-2

DNA: TGTGCCAGCAGTGAAGTGGCCCGCTCTGGGGCCAACGTCCTGACTTTC
CDR3: CASSEVARSGANVLTF
D: -
J: TRBJ2-6
size: -
V: TRBV6-1

DNA: TGTGCCAGCTCACCCAGGGAAACCAAAAACATTCAGTACTTC
CDR3: CASSPRETKNIQYF
D: -
J: TRBJ2-4
size: many
V: TRBV18

DNA: TGTGCCAGCAGCTTAGAAGCCCGCAGACAGTACGAGCAGTACTTC
CDR3: CASSLEARRQYEQYF
D: -
J: TRBJ2-7
size: few
V: TRBV7-2

DNA: TGTGCCAGCAGTTCCCTGACAGGGGACTATGGCTACACCTTC
CDR3: CASSSLTGDYGYTF
D: TRBD1
J: TRBJ1-2
size: many
V: TRBV27

DNA: TGCGCCAGCACAATGACAGGGGGAGGCGAGCAGTACTTC
CDR3: CASTMTGGGEQYF
D: TRBD1
J: TRBJ2-7
size: few
V: TRBV5-1

DNA: TGCAGTGCTAGATCCGGATTAGCGGGAGGTCCGGGAGAGACCCAGTACTTC
CDR3: CSARSGLAGGPGETQYF
D: TRBD2
J: TRBJ2-5
size: many
V: TRBV20-1

DNA: TGTGCCAGCAGTTCCCGGGACGGGGGCTCCTACGAGCAGTACTTC
CDR3: CASSSRDGGSYEQYF
D: -
J: TRBJ2-7
size: many
V: TRBV28

DNA: TGTGCCAGCTCACCAAAATCAAACACTGAAGCTTTCTTT
CDR3: CASSPKSNTEAFF
D: -
J: TRBJ1-1
size: -
V: TRBV18

DNA: TGTGCCAGCAGTTTAACAGGTGAAGCTTTCTTT
CDR3: CASSLTGEAFF
D: -
J: TRBJ1-1
size: many
V: TRBV5-1

DNA: TGTGCCAGCAGCTTAGCCCCCAGACTAGCGGGATTGGAAGATACGCAGTATTTT
CDR3: CASSLAPRLAGLEDTQYF
D: TRBD2
J: TRBJ2-3
size: few
V: TRBV7-8

DNA: TGCAGTGCTAGGTCCGGGACTAGCGGTGAGCAGTTCTTC
CDR3: CSARSGTSGEQFF
D: TRBD2
J: TRBJ2-1
size: few
V: TRBV20-1

DNA: TGTGCCAGCAGTGGACAGGGAGCGACCTACAATGAGCAGTTCTTC
CDR3: CASSGQGATYNEQFF
D: TRBD1
J: TRBJ2-1
size: -
V: TRBV2

DNA: TGCGCCAGCAGCGGCGGACAGGGTCGAACAGATACGCAGTATTTT
CDR3: CASSGGQGRTDTQYF
D: TRBD1
J: TRBJ2-3
size: many
V: TRBV5-1

DNA: TGCGCCAGCAGCCAAGTGAGCCCACTAGCGGGCGTTTCCTACGAGCAGTACTTC
CDR3: CASSQVSPLAGVSYEQYF
D: TRBD2
J: TRBJ2-7
size: -
V: TRBV4-1

DNA: TGTGCCAGCAGTTTTCGGAGCTCTGGAAACACCATATATTTT
CDR3: CASSFRSSGNTIYF
D: -
J: TRBJ1-3
size: many
V: TRBV12-3/TRBV12-4

DNA: TGTGCCAGCAGTCCTCCTAGCGGGAGGGTTGTAGATACGCAGTATTTT
CDR3: CASSPPSGRVVDTQYF
D: TRBD2
J: TRBJ2-3
size: -
V: TRBV27

DNA: TGTGCCAGCAGTATGACTAGCGGGGCGGAGCAGTTCTTC
CDR3: CASSMTSGAEQFF
D: TRBD2
J: TRBJ2-1
size: many
V: TRBV28

DNA: TGCAGTGCTAGAGATCCACTAGCGGGGGCCTACGAGCAGTACTTC
CDR3: CSARDPLAGAYEQYF
D: TRBD2
J: TRBJ2-7
size: -
V: TRBV20-1

DNA: TGTGCCAGCAGTAACGGAGGTAGGAGCTCCTACAATGAGCAGTTCTTC
CDR3: CASSNGGRSSYNEQFF
D: -
J: TRBJ2-1
size: -
V: TRBV12-3/TRBV12-4

DNA: TGTGCCATCAGTCTGGGGGGACTAGTCTTCCATGAGCAGTTCTTC
CDR3: CAISLGGLVFHEQFF
D: TRBD2
J: TRBJ2-1
size: many
V: TRBV10-3

DNA: TGTGCCACCAGTGCGGCAGGGGGCGAGGCCAATGAGCAGTTCTTC
CDR3: CATSAAGGEANEQFF
D: TRBD1
J: TRBJ2-1
size: -
V: TRBV24-1

DNA: TGTGCCAGCAGTTACTCGCGCAGCGGGCCAAGCCAAGAGACCCAGTACTTC
CDR3: CASSYSRSGPSQETQYF
D: -
J: TRBJ2-5
size: -
V: TRBV6-5

DNA: TGTGCCAGCAGTTTATCTCCAGTTTTGAACACTGAAGCTTTCTTT
CDR3: CASSLSPVLNTEAFF
D: -
J: TRBJ1-1
size: -
V: TRBV28

DNA: TGTGCCAGCAGTCCAGGGACAGGGGAACAAGAGACCCAGTACTTC
CDR3: CASSPGTGEQETQYF
D: TRBD1
J: TRBJ2-5
size: many
V: TRBV28

DNA: TGTGCCAGCAGTTCCCTTGTCCAAGAGACCCAGTACTTC
CDR3: CASSSLVQETQYF
D: -
J: TRBJ2-5
size: many
V: TRBV27